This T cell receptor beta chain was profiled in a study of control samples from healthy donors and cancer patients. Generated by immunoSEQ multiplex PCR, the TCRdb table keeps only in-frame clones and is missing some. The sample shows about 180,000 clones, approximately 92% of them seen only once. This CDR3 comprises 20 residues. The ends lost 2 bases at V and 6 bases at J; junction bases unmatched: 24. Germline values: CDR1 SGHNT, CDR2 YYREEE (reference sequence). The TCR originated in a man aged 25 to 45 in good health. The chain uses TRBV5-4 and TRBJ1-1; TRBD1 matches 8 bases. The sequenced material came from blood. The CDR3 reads CASSLGQGGGLDPLHAEAFF. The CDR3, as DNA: TGTGCCAGCAGCTTAGGACAGGGTGGTGGCCTCGACCCCTTACACGCTGAAGCTTTCTTT.